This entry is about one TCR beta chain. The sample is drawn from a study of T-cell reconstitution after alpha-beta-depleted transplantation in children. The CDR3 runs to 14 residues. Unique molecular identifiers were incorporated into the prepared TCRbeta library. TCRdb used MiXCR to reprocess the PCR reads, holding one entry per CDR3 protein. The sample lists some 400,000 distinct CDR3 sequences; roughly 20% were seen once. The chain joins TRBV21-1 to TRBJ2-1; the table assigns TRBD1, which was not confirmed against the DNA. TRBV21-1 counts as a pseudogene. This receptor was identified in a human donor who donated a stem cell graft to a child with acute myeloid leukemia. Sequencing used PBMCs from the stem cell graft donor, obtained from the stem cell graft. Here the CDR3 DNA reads TGTGCCAGCAGCAACCGGGACCTAAACAATGAGCAGTTCTTC. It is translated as CASSNRDLNNEQFF.